Listed here are 30 T cell receptor beta chains from one sample, sequenced in a study of blood T cell repertoires in COVID-19. Clones were read by immunoSEQ multiplex PCR, and TCRdb kept only the in-frame ones, dropping some. Among around 190,000 clones listed, 88% were seen once. What was sequenced was peripheral blood. The receptors here all came from a man aged 50-60 years with COVID-19, enrolled during active disease.

The V call is TRBV7-8, the J call TRBJ2-5; the match to TRBD1 covers 9 bases. Germline lookup yields CDR1 SGHVS and CDR2 FQNEAQ. This CDR3 is built from 15 residues. After removal of 5 bases from V and 4 bases from J, the junction contained 8 bases not matched to a gene. The DNA of the CDR3 is TGTGCCAGCAGCCAACCGGGACAGGGATCAGAGACCCAGTACTTC. Its translation: CASSQPGQGSETQYF.

This clone was counted only a few times. The gene calls are TRBV19 and TRBJ1-5; D is perhaps TRBD1 (6 bases). Trimming shortened V by 7 bases and J by 0 bases, and 13 bases separated the two germline ends. In germline, CDR1 is LNHDA, CDR2 SQIVND (reference sequence). The CDR3 runs to 15 residues. Here the CDR3 reads CASMKQGYSNQPQHF. In DNA form, the CDR3 reads TGTGCCAGTATGAAACAGGGATATAGCAATCAGCCCCAGCATTTT.

The chain carries TRBV28 and TRBJ2-4, with a tentative D call TRBD1 (7 bases). CDR3 length equals 17 residues. The germline V gene has CDR1 MDHEN and CDR2 SYDVKM. V was shortened by 5 bases and J by 4 bases, with 21 bases between the two germline ends. The CDR3 loop is CASSPLPQQGGKNIQYF. The CDR3 DNA reads TGTGCCAGCAGTCCTTTGCCCCAGCAGGGGGGAAAAAACATTCAGTACTTC.

This chain links TRBV24-1 with TRBJ1-5; 7 nucleotides align to TRBD1. Per the germline V gene, CDR1 is KGHDR and CDR2 is SFDVKD. The length of the CDR3 is 15 residues. The ends lost 3 bases at V and 0 bases at J; junction bases unmatched: 1. As DNA, the CDR3 is TGTGCCACCAGTGATCGGACAGGTAGCAATCAGCCCCAGCATTTT. This codes for CATSDRTGSNQPQHF.

The gene calls are TRBV11-2 and TRBJ2-1, with TRBD2 identical over 8 bases. Trimming cost V 1 base and J 9 bases; bases outside gene matches: 8. Germline assignment: CDR1 SGHAT and CDR2 FQNNGV. This CDR3 is built from 15 residues. CDR3 DNA sequence: TGTGCCAGCAGCTTAGCCGGGGGGGGCCTGGGTGAGCAGTTCTTC. Its protein product is CASSLAGGGLGEQFF.

The chain has TRBV30 and TRBJ2-7; 10 nucleotides line up with TRBD2. CDR1 GTSNPN and CDR2 SVGIG come from the germline V gene (reference sequence). The CDR3 length is 15 residues. V trimming: 4 bases; J trimming: 2 bases; junction bases outside the gene matches: 8. CDR3 sequence: CAWTKRTSGTYEQYF. In DNA form, the CDR3 reads TGTGCCTGGACCAAAAGGACTAGCGGTACCTACGAGCAGTACTTC.

CDR3 DNA: TGTGCCACCTCCGGGCTAGCCGATAGCACAGATACGCAGTATTTT. This sequence encodes CATSGLADSTDTQYF. This chain joins TRBV10-3 and TRBJ2-3; weak D call: TRBD2 (5 bases). Trimming took off 10 bases at V and 0 bases at J, with 17 bases between the two ends. Germline-derived CDR1 and CDR2 are ENHRY and SYGVKD. The CDR3 contains 15 residues.

The chain is built from TRBV24-1 and TRBJ2-1, with D perhaps TRBD1 (6 bases). This CDR3 contains 14 residues. Trimming took off 6 bases at V and 7 bases at J, with 15 bases between the two ends. Per germline, CDR1 KGHDR and CDR2 SFDVKD. The CDR3 DNA sequence: TGTGCCACCAGTAAGGCACAGGGTGAAAATGAGCAGTTCTTC. Encoded protein: CATSKAQGENEQFF.

The V and J genes are TRBV5-6 and TRBJ1-5, with TRBD1 as a possible D gene (6 bases). Germline V lookup: CDR1 SGHDT, CDR2 YYEEEE. The CDR3 covers 16 residues. Trimming stripped 1 base from V and 0 bases from J, with 11 bases between. CDR3 nucleotide sequence: TGTGCCAGCAGCTTGCGGACAGACTATAGCAATCAGCCCCAGCATTTT. This encodes CASSLRTDYSNQPQHF.

In this sample, this clone turned up once. The chain joins TRBV7-2 to TRBJ1-6; 9 bases fit TRBD1. Germline V gene sequence: CDR1 SGHTA, CDR2 FQGNSA. This CDR3 comprises 15 residues. V gave up 5 bases and J gave up 10 bases; unmatched junction bases: 9. The CDR3 DNA sequence: TGTGCCAGCAGCCTCCAACAGGGGGCAGGGTCACCCCTCCACTTT. This encodes CASSLQQGAGSPLHF.

J is TRBJ2-1 and V is TRBV18; 10 nucleotides line up with TRBD1. The CDR3 loop spans 15 amino acids. CDR1 and CDR2 from the germline V gene are KGHSH and LQKENI. Trimming cost V 3 bases and J 1 base; bases outside gene matches: 0. CDR3 nucleotides: TGTGCCAGCTCACCGGGACAGGGGTCCTACAATGAGCAGTTCTTC. Amino acids: CASSPGQGSYNEQFF.

This chain links TRBV5-6 with TRBJ2-7, with a weak D call TRBD2 (5 bases). Germline loops: CDR1 SGHDT, CDR2 YYEEEE. Deletions cut 4 bases from V and 2 bases from J, with 10 bases between. The CDR3 is made up of 13 amino acids. The CDR3 DNA is TGTGCCAGCAGCGTGAGGACTCCCTACGAGCAGTACTTC. It yields the protein CASSVRTPYEQYF.

In nucleotides, the CDR3 is TGTGCCTGGGGGGCGCCCCCGGGAAATGAGCAGTTCTTC. As protein: CAWGAPPGNEQFF. The chain couples TRBV30 to TRBJ2-1; perhaps D is TRBD1 or TRBD2 (5 bases each). Germline loops: CDR1 GTSNPN, CDR2 SVGIG (reference sequence). V gave up 5 bases and J gave up 7 bases, with 15 bases separating them. The CDR3 is 13 amino acids.

The chain carries TRBV15 and TRBJ2-1, with TRBD1 matching over 8 bases. CDR3 size: 15 residues. Germline V gene sequence: CDR1 LNHNV, CDR2 YYDKDF (reference sequence). Trimming removed 1 base from V and 2 bases from J; junction bases left unmatched: 1. CDR3 nucleotides: TGTGCCACCAGCAGAGCACAGGGGGCCTACAATGAGCAGTTCTTC. Its translation is CATSRAQGAYNEQFF.

A single count supports this clone. J is TRBJ2-5 and V is TRBV7-3; TRBD2 aligns across 13 bases. The trim removed 5 bases at V and 0 bases at J, leaving 3 bases unmatched. The CDR3 extends over 16 amino acids. Germline V CDR1 and CDR2: SGHTA, FQGTGA. CDR3 bases: TGTGCCAGCAGCCTAGGACTAGCGGGAGACCAAGAGACCCAGTACTTC. This gives the protein CASSLGLAGDQETQYF.

The V and J genes are TRBV27 and TRBJ2-7; 9 positions agree with TRBD2. V was clipped by 3 bases and J by 2 bases; unmatched bases: 11. The length of the CDR3 is 17 residues. Germline-derived CDR1 and CDR2 are MNHEY and SMNVEV (reference sequence). The CDR3 spells CASSFSMAGGPTYEQYF. DNA of the CDR3: TGTGCCAGCAGTTTCTCTATGGCGGGAGGGCCAACCTACGAGCAGTACTTC.

This rearrangement joins TRBV19 to TRBJ1-3; D gene unclear. The germline V gene has CDR1 LNHDA and CDR2 SQIVND (reference sequence). Trimming removed 4 bases at V and 0 bases at J, with 7 bases between. This CDR3 is 14 amino acids long. Written as DNA, the CDR3 is TGTGCCAGTAGTACACAGAGCTCTGGAAACACCATATATTTT. As protein: CASSTQSSGNTIYF.

The chain joins TRBV18 to TRBJ1-1; D might be TRBD1 (5 bases). Germline assignment: CDR1 KGHSH and CDR2 LQKENI. V dropped 2 bases and J dropped 7 bases, with 14 bases sitting between them. The CDR3 has 14 amino acids. For the CDR3, the DNA is TGTGCCAGCTCACCAGGAAATTCAGGGTTTGAAGCTTTCTTT. Amino acids: CASSPGNSGFEAFF. The full variable domain, its missing parts supplied by reference TRBV18 and TRBJ1-1, is NAGVMQNPRHLVRRRGQEARLRCSPMKGHSHVYWYRQLPEEGLKFMVYLQKENIIDESGMPKERFSAEFPKEGPSILRIQQVVRGDSAAYFCASSPGNSGFEAFFGQGTRLTVV.

The chain couples TRBV10-3 to TRBJ2-1, with a weak D call TRBD1 (6 bases). This CDR3 spans 14 amino acids. With 2 bases removed from V and 8 bases from J, the gap between germline ends came to 13 bases. CDR1 is ENHRY and CDR2 is SYGVKD in the germline V gene. The CDR3 sequence: CAISERVTGDEQFF. The CDR3 bases are TGTGCCATCAGTGAGAGGGTGACAGGCGATGAGCAGTTCTTC.

The chain combines TRBV29-1 with TRBJ2-1; 10 positions agree with TRBD2. CDR1 is SQVTM and CDR2 is ANQGSEA in the germline V gene. This CDR3 is built from 18 residues. V lost 2 bases, J lost 4 bases, and 14 bases stayed unmatched. CDR3 residues: CSVEWAEPSGRGYNEQFF. CDR3 sequence (DNA): TGCAGCGTTGAATGGGCAGAACCTAGCGGGAGAGGGTACAATGAGCAGTTCTTC.

This clone was recorded only once. This sequence joins TRBV10-1 and TRBJ2-1; the D gene is possibly TRBD2 (6 bases). V was cut by 3 bases and J by 0 bases, with 9 bases left in between. From germline, CDR1 is WNHNN and CDR2 SYGVQD (reference sequence). CDR3 size: 15 residues. CDR3 sequence (DNA): TGCGCCAGCAGTGACGGGAGAAGCTCCTACAATGAGCAGTTCTTC. It codes for CASSDGRSSYNEQFF.

This clone was counted between two and nine times. The rearrangement links TRBV10-3 to TRBJ1-2, with unresolved D. V was clipped by 3 bases and J by 2 bases, with 10 bases between them. CDR3 length equals 14 residues. Germline V CDR1 and CDR2: ENHRY, SYGVKD. The CDR3 DNA sequence: TGTGCCATCAGTGACTACAGCCTAAACTATGGCTACACCTTC. Its translation: CAISDYSLNYGYTF.

The chain has TRBV5-8 and TRBJ2-2; D gene uncertain. Trimming took 6 bases from V and 2 from J, leaving 14 bases between them. From germline, CDR1 is SGHTS and CDR2 YDEGEE. The CDR3 has 15 amino acids. CDR3 nucleotides: TGTGCCAGCACCGCCGGAACTACCAACACCGGGGAGCTGTTTTTT. It specifies CASTAGTTNTGELFF. The entire variable domain, with the rest obtained from reference TRBV5-8 and TRBJ2-2, is as follows: EAGVTQSPTHLIKTRGQQATLRCSPISGHTSVYWYQQALGLGLQFLLWYDEGEERNRGNFPPRFSGRQFPNYSSELNVNALELEDSALYLCASTAGTTNTGELFFGEGSRLTVL.

The chain is built from TRBV4-1 and TRBJ1-5, with D possibly matching TRBD1 (6 bases). Germline CDR1 MGHRA, CDR2 YSYEKL. The CDR3 has 15 residues. The V gene lost 2 bases and the J gene lost 3 bases, with 11 bases spanning the gap. CDR3 in amino acids: CASSQPDRLNQPQHF. CDR3 bases: TGCGCCAGCAGCCAACCAGACAGGCTCAATCAGCCCCAGCATTTT.

This clone was observed a single time. The chain has TRBV18 and TRBJ2-2, with 8 bases matching TRBD1. The CDR3 has 15 amino acids. The V segment lost 5 bases and the J segment 5 bases; nucleotides outside the gene matches: 7. Germline V gene data show CDR1 as KGHSH and CDR2 as LQKENI. In nucleotides, the CDR3 is TGTGCCAGCTCATACGGACAGGGAAGAACCGGGGAGCTGTTTTTT. This encodes CASSYGQGRTGELFF.

The CDR3 bases are TGTGCCAGCAGCCTACCAGGATCAGTTAACTATGGCTACACCTTC. Protein: CASSLPGSVNYGYTF. This sequence joins TRBV3-1 (or the pseudogene TRBV3-2) and TRBJ1-2; D not certain. The V and J ends lost 4 bases and 1 base respectively, with 13 bases between them. Germline V gives CDR1 LGHDT, CDR2 YNNKEL (reference sequence). The CDR3 has 15 residues.

V usage is TRBV12-5 and J usage is TRBJ1-1; 9 nucleotides line up with TRBD1. CDR1 is LGHNT, CDR2 FRNRAP, per germline. This CDR3 region has 16 residues. With V trimmed by 2 bases and J by 6 bases, 10 bases remained unmatched. The CDR3 region is CASGLTHGTGPPEAFF. In DNA, the CDR3 is TGTGCTAGTGGTTTGACGCACGGGACAGGGCCCCCTGAAGCTTTCTTT.

CDR3 sequence: CASSPTISDRVAFF. The CDR3, as DNA: TGTGCCAGCAGCCCCACGATTTCGGACAGGGTCGCTTTCTTT. The chain has TRBV7-2 and TRBJ1-1; 8 bases match TRBD1. Germline V gene data show CDR1 as SGHTA and CDR2 as FQGNSA. This CDR3 comprises 14 residues. V lost 5 bases to trimming and J lost 11 bases; unmatched junction nucleotides: 13.

The genes are TRBV27 and TRBJ1-2; 8 nucleotides agree with TRBD1. In germline, CDR1 is MNHEY, CDR2 SMNVEV (reference sequence). CDR3 length equals 13 residues. J was trimmed by 7 bases and V by 5 bases; bases with no gene match: 6. This CDR3 is CASSAQGAVGYTF. The CDR3 region has the DNA TGTGCCAGCAGTGCCCAGGGGGCGGTTGGCTACACCTTC.

The rearrangement links TRBV5-1 to TRBJ2-7, with a weak D call TRBD2 (6 bases). The CDR3 extends over 15 amino acids. Per germline, CDR1 SGHRS and CDR2 YFSETQ. Deletions cut 0 bases from V and 1 base from J, with 11 bases between. CDR3 region: CASSLVSAGSYEQYF. The CDR3 DNA is TGCGCCAGCAGCTTGGTGTCTGCGGGATCCTACGAGCAGTACTTC.